This T cell receptor (beta chain) was sequenced during a study of OX40 agonist ivuxolimab in advanced cancers. For the study in its entirety: Ivuxolimab was an agonistic, fully human IgG2 monoclonal antibody directed against OX40 (CD134), a costimulatory receptor. Intravenous ivuxolimab was administered to patients every 2 weeks at six dose levels: 0.01, 0.1, 0.3, 1.5, 3 and 10 mg/kg. Among the approximately 54 dose-escalation patients, some 20 had hepatocellular carcinoma, roughly 15 melanoma, 9 renal cell carcinoma and 9 head and neck cancer. The dose-escalation cohort was roughly 80% male with a mean age of approximately 60 years, ranging from 23 to 79. Patients were allowed to have had prior anti-PD-1, anti-PD-L1 or anti-CTLA-4 therapy, and 40% to 45% of the dose-escalation patients had been treated with checkpoint inhibitors. Partial responses occurred in three dose-escalation patients: two with cutaneous melanoma and one with hepatocellular carcinoma. The purpose of peripheral TCRbeta sequencing was to test whether ivuxolimab changed TCR sequence diversity and led to clonal T-cell expansion. The paper reports the monotherapy dose-escalation portion (N of about 50 patients) of the phase I ivuxolimab trial. General study outcomes and caveats: Low levels of normalized T-cell clonal expansion were also seen in some patients who did not respond. Which antigens the clonally expanded peripheral T cells were specific for was not determined. On average, CD8+ T cells showed more expanded clones than CD4+ T cells after ivuxolimab. At doses from 0.1 to 3.0 mg/kg, clonal expansion was seen in both CD4+ and CD8+ blood T cells between baseline and week 6. In partial responders in the 0.1-3.0 mg/kg groups, normalized peripheral clonal expansion was found to be among the lowest, especially among CD8+ T cells.

As concerns this clone: This clone's antigen is unknown. Per-nucleotide qualities are absent, and no much larger clonotype sits a single base away.

Genomic DNA was extracted from sorted cells for sequencing of the TCRbeta CDR3 region. The immunoSEQ Assay was used to sequence the TCRbeta CDR3 regions. TCRdb's version of the immuneACCESS table is confined to in-frame rearrangements and falls short of the full clone set. An unresolved V gene accounts for under half of the shortfall where checked; the remainder is of unknown origin. This sample gives 35,000 to 40,000 clones in total; around 86% of them show up just once. The ten largest clonotypes hold less than 35% of the sample. The trial excluded patients who had a history of autoimmune disease or were on systemic immunosuppression. In every dose cohort, peripheral blood was drawn for TCR sequencing at baseline, cycle 4 day 1, and cycle 7 day 1. Samples came from an open-label, multicenter, first-in-human phase I dose-escalation trial of ivuxolimab. Adults with locally advanced or metastatic head and neck squamous cell, hepatocellular, melanoma or renal cell carcinoma were enrolled in the trial. Before TCR sequencing, CD4+ and CD8+ T cells were separately sorted from peripheral blood.

V drops 4 bases and J drops 1 base, leaving 10 bases in between. The germline V gene specifies MDHEN as CDR1 and SYDVKM as CDR2. From its cysteine to its phenylalanine, the CDR3 spans 14 amino acids. The read is trimmed to its CDR3 DNA, 42 bases read in frame from base 1. The V and J genes are TRBV28 and TRBJ1-1, with a weak D call of TRBD1 (6 bases match). Material: CD4+ or CD8+ T cells sorted from blood, obtained in a trial of the OX40 agonist ivuxolimab. The TCR was taken from an adult with an advanced solid tumor such as melanoma, head and neck, liver or kidney cancer. The CDR3 region: CASSSYRANTEAFF. The bases read TGTGCCAGCAGTTCATACAGGGCGAACACTGAAGCTTTCTTT.